This entry concerns a single T cell receptor (beta chain). The target antigen is unknown. CDR3 length: 13 residues. The ends were cut back, 4 bases at V and 2 bases at J, with 8 bases in the middle. CDR1 is SGHVS and CDR2 is FNYEAQ in the germline V gene. This entry belongs to a study of vaccination and CD4 T cells after COVID-19. Treatment noted: roughly 11-day PBMC culture with coronavirus spike peptide pools or control peptides (ViraFEST assay). Sequencing of the DNA from cultured CD4+ T cells was carried out with the Oncomine TCR Beta short-read assay. From the PCR reads, TCRdb called clonotypes with MiXCR, one entry per CDR3 protein. The sample shows about 15,000 distinct CDR3 sequences, 50% of them seen only once.

The chain has TRBV7-6 and TRBJ1-2, with TRBD1 as a possible D gene (6 bases). Sequencing was performed on cultured CD4+ T cells from blood, taken after SARS-CoV-2 vaccination. The sequence was obtained from a human donor with COVID-19. The CDR3 DNA follows: TGTGCCAGCAGCTCCGGGACAAACTATGGCTACACCTTC. Protein: CASSSGTNYGYTF.